The 8 T cell receptor beta chains listed next were all sequenced from one sample in a study of blood T cell repertoires in COVID-19. Sequencing used immunoSEQ multiplex PCR; TCRdb keeps in-frame clones, though not all of them. Among about 270,000 clones listed, approximately 86% were seen once. Sequencing was performed on peripheral blood. Receptors originate from a man aged 35-49 years who had recovered from COVID-19.

V is TRBV18 and J is TRBJ2-7, with a tentative D call TRBD1 (5 bases). Trimming shortened V by 1 base and J by 1 base, and 8 bases separated the two germline ends. The CDR3 totals 14 residues. Germline lookup yields CDR1 KGHSH and CDR2 LQKENI. The CDR3 is CASSPRTQSYEQYF. The CDR3 coding sequence is TGTGCCAGCTCACCACGGACACAGTCCTACGAGCAGTACTTC.

This clone showed up just once. V is TRBV5-5 and J is TRBJ2-7, with 7 bases that match TRBD2. Per the germline V gene, CDR1 is SGHKS and CDR2 is YYEKEE (reference sequence). Losses at the gene ends were 0 bases for V and 3 bases for J; bases not matched to a gene: 6. CDR3 length equals 15 residues. This chain's CDR3 is CASSLALAAYYEQYF. CDR3 coding DNA: TGTGCCAGCAGCTTGGCCCTAGCGGCTTACTACGAGCAGTACTTC.

This clone is a singleton in its sample. This sequence joins TRBV6-5 and TRBJ2-7; 8 nucleotides align to TRBD1. There are 14 residues in the CDR3. In germline, CDR1 is MNHEY, CDR2 SVGAGI. V trimming: 4 bases; J trimming: 2 bases; junction bases outside the gene matches: 4. The CDR3 bases are TGTGCCAGCAGTTCGGACAGGGCCCCCTACGAGCAGTACTTC. Residues: CASSSDRAPYEQYF.

V usage is TRBV15 and J usage is TRBJ2-1; maybe TRBD1 (6 bases). The germline CDR1 and CDR2 sequences are LNHNV and YYDKDF (reference sequence). Deletions cut 4 bases from V and 2 bases from J, with 12 bases between. The CDR3 has 15 amino acids. CDR3 nucleotide sequence: TGTGCCACCAGCACCGAGTGGGGGCCCTACAATGAGCAGTTCTTC. Protein: CATSTEWGPYNEQFF.

The chain recombines TRBV5-1 with TRBJ2-1, with 10 nucleotides matching TRBD2. The CDR3 is made up of 16 amino acids. In germline, CDR1 is SGHRS, CDR2 YFSETQ. V trimming: 2 bases; J trimming: 3 bases; junction bases outside the gene matches: 5. The CDR3 DNA is TGCGCCAGCAGCTTTGATAGCGGGAGGAACTACAATGAGCAGTTCTTC. This codes for CASSFDSGRNYNEQFF.

The rearrangement joins TRBV7-3 to TRBJ2-1; 13 bases align to TRBD2. The trim removed 4 bases at V and 10 bases at J, leaving 13 bases unmatched. The CDR3 consists of 17 residues. Germline-derived CDR1 and CDR2 are SGHTA and FQGTGA. The CDR3 nucleotides are TGTGCCAGCAGCTCCCATACTAGCGGGAGGGCCCTGGAGGAGCAGTTCTTC. Translating it yields CASSSHTSGRALEEQFF.

The chain has TRBV27 and TRBJ2-1; 10 positions match TRBD1. This CDR3 contains 15 residues. V was pared by 6 bases and J by 6 bases, with 8 bases of the junction left unmatched. From germline, CDR1 is MNHEY and CDR2 SMNVEV (reference sequence). CDR3 nucleotides: TGTGCCAGCAGCGCACCGGGACAGGGGATCAATGAGCAGTTCTTC. It codes for CASSAPGQGINEQFF.

The rearrangement joins TRBV9 to TRBJ2-5; 8 bases are a match to TRBD2. V shed 2 bases, J shed 0 bases, and the junction held 3 bases outside the gene matches. This CDR3 is 15 amino acids long. The V gene's germline CDR1 is SGDLS and CDR2 YYNGEE. In DNA form, the CDR3 reads TGTGCCAGCAGCGTGATAGCGGGGAACCAAGAGACCCAGTACTTC. The encoded protein is CASSVIAGNQETQYF.